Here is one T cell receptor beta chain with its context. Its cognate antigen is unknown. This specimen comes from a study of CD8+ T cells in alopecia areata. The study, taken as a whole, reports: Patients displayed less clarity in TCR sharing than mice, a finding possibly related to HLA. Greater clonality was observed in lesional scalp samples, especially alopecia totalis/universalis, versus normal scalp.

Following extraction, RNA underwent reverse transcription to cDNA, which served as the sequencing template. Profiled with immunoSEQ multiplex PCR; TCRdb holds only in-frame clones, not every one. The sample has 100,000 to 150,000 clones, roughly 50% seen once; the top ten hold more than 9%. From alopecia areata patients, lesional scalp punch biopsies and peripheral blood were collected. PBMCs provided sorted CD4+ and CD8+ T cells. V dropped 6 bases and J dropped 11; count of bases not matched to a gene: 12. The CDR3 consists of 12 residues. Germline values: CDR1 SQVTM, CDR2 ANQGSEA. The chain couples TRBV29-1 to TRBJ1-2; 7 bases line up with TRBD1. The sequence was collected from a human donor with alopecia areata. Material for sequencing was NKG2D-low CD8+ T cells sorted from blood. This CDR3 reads CSVTSVTGPYTF. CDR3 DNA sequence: TGCAGCGTAACCTCCGTGACAGGGCCTTACACCTTC.